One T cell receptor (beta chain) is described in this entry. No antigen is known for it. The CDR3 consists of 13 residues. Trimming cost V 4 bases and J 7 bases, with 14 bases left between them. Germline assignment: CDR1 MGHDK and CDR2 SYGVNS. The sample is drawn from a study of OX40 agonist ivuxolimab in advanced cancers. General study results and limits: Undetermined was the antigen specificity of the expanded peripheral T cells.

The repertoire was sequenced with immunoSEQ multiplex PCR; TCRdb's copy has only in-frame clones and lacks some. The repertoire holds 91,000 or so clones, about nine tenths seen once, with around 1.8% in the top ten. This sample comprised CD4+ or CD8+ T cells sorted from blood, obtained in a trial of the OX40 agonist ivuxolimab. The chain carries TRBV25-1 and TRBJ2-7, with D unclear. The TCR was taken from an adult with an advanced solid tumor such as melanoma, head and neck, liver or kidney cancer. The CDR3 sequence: CASSAPGRIEQYF. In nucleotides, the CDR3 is TGTGCCAGCAGTGCTCCAGGACGGATTGAGCAGTACTTC.